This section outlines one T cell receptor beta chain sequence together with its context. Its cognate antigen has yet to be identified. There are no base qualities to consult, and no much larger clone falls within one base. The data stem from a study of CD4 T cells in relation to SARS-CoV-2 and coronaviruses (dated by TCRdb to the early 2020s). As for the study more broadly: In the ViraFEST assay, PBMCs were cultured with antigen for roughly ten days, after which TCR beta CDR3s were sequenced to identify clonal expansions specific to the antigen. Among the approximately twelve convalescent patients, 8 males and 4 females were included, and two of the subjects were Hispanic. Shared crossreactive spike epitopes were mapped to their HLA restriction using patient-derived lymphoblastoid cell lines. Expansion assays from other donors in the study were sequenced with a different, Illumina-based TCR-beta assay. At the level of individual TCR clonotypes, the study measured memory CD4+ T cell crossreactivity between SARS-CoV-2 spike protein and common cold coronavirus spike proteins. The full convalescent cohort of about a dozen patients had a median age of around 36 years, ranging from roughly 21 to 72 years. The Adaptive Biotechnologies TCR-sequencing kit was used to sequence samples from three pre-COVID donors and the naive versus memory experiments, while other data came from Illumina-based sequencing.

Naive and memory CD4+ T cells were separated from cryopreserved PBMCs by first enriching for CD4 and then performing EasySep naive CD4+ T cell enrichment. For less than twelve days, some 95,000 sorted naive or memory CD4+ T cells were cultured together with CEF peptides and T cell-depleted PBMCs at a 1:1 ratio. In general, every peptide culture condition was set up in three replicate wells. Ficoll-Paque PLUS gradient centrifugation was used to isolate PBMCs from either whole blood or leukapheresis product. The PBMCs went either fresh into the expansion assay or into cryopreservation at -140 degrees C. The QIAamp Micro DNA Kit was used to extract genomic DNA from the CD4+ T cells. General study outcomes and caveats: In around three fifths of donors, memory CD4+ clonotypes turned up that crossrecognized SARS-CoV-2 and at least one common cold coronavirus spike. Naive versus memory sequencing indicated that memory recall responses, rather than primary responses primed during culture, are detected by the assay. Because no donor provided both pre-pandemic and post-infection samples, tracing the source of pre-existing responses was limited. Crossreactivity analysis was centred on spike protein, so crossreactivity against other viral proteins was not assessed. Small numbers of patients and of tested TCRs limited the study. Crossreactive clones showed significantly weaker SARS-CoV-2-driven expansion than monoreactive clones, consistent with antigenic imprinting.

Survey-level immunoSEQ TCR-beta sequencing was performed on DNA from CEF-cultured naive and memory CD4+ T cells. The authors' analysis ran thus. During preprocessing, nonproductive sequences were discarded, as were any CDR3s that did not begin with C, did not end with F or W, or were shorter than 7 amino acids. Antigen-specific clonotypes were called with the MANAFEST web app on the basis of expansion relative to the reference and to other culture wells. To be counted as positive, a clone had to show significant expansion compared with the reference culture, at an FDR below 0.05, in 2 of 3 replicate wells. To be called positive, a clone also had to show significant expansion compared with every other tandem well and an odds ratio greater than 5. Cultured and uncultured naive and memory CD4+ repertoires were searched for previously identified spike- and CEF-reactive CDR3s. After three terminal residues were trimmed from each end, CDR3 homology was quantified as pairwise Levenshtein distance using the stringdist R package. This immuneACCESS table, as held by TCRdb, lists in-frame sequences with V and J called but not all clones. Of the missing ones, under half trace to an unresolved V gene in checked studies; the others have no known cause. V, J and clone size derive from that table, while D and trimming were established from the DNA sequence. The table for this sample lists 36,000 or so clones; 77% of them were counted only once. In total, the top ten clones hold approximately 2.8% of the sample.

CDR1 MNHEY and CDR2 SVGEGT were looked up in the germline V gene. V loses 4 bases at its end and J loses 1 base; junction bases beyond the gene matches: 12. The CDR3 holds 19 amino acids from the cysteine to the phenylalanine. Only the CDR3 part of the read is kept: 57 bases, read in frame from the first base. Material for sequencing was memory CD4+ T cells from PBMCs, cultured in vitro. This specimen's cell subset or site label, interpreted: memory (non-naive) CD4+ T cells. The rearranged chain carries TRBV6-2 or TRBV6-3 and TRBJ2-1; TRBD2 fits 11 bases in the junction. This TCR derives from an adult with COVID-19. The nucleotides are TGTGCCAGCAGTTTCAATCCCGGGACTAGCGGACCTTCCTACAATGAGCAGTTCTTC. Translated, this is CASSFNPGTSGPSYNEQFF.